This T cell receptor beta chain came from a study of T-cell memory formation after mild COVID-19. Overall study: TCR clustering was largely donor specific.

Looked up from germline, CDR1 is SGHKS and CDR2 is YYEKEE (reference sequence). The ends lost 3 bases at V and 3 bases at J; junction bases unmatched: 2. The length of the CDR3 is 13 residues. Study results and limitations: A balance of CD4 and CD8 characterized clones contracting day 15 to 85, whereas later expanders leaned CD4+.

This clonotype has ten or more counts. Antigen unknown. TCRdb processed the 5' RACE reads anew with MiXCR; each CDR3 protein has one entry. The table lists about 560,000 distinct CDR3 sequences, 15% to 20% of them singletons. This receptor was taken from an adult woman who had mild COVID-19 (a few samples of this study predate the infection). Cell type and time point are not known. This sequence joins TRBV5-5 and TRBJ2-7; TRBD1 aligns across 8 bases. The specimen sequenced was PBMCs or a T cell subset sorted from them (not recorded which). The chain's CDR3 is CASSSDRGYEQYF. Here the CDR3 DNA reads TGTGCCAGCAGCTCCGACAGGGGCTACGAGCAGTACTTC.